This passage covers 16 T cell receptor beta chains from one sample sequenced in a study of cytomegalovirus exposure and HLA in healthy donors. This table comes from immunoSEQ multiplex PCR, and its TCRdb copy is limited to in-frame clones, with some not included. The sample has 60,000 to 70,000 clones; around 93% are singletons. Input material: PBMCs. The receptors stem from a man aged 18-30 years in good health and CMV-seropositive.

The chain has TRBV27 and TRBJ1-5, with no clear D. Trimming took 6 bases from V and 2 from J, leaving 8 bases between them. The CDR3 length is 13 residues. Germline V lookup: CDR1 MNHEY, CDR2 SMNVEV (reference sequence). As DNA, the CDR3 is TGTGCCAGCAGCGCCTCAGGCAATCAGCCCCAGCATTTT. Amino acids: CASSASGNQPQHF.

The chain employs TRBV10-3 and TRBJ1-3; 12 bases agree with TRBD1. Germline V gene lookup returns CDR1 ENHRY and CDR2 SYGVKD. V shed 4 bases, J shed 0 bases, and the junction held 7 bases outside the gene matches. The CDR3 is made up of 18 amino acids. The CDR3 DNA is TGTGCCATCAGTGGGGGACAGGGGGCTCAAAGCTCTGGAAACACCATATATTTT. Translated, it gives CAISGGQGAQSSGNTIYF.

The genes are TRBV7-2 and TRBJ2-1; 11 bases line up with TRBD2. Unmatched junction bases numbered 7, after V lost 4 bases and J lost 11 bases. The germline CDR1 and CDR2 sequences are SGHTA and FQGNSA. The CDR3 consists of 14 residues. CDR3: CASSSTGTSGKQFF. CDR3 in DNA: TGTGCCAGCAGCTCAACCGGGACTAGCGGAAAGCAGTTCTTC.

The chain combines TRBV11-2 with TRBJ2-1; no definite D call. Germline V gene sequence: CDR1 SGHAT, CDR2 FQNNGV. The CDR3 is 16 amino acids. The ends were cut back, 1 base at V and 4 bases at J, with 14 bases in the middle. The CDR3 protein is CASSLGHSDWYNEQFF. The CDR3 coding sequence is TGTGCCAGCAGCTTAGGGCACAGTGATTGGTACAATGAGCAGTTCTTC.

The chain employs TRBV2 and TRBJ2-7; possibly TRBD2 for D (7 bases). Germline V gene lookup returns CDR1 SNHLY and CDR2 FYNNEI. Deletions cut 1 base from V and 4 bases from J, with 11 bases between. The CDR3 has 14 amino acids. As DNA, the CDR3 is TGTGCCAGCAGTGAAGTAGGGGGGGGGTACGAGCAGTACTTC. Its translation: CASSEVGGGYEQYF.

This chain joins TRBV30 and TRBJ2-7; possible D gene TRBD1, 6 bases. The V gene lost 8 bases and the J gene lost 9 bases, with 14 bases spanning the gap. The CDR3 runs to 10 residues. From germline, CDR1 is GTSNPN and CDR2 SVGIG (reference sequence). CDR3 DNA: TGTGCCCAGGGGTCGATAGTGCAGTACTTC. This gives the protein CAQGSIVQYF.

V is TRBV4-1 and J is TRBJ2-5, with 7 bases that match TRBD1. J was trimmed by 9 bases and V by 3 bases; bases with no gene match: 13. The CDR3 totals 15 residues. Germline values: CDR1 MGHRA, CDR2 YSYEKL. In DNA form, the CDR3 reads TGCGCCAGCAGCCAGGAACCGGGACAGAGAGGGTCCCAGTACTTC. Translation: CASSQEPGQRGSQYF.

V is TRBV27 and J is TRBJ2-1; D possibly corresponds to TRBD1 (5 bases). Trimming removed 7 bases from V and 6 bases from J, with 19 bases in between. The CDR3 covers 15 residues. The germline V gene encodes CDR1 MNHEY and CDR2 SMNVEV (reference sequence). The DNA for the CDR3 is TGTGCCAGCACCGACATGGGGCTAGAAATCAATGAGCAGTTCTTC. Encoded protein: CASTDMGLEINEQFF.

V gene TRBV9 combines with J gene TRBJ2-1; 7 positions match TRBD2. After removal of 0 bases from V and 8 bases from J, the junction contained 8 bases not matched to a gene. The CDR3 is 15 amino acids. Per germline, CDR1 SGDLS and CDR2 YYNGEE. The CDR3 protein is CASSVVPQGGDEQFF. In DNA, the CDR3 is TGTGCCAGCAGCGTAGTGCCCCAGGGAGGGGATGAGCAGTTCTTC.

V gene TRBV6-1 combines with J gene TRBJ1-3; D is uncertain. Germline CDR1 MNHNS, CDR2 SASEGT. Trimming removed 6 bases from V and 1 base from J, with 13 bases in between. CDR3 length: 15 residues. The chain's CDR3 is CASSLAPSSGNTIYF. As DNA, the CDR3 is TGTGCCAGCAGCTTGGCCCCGTCTTCTGGAAACACCATATATTTT.

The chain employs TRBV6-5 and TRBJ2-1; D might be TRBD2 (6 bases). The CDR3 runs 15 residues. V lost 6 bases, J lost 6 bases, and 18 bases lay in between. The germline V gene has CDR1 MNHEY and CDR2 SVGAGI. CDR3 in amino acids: CASSTRDRSGNEQFF. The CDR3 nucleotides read TGTGCCAGCAGCACGCGGGATCGAAGCGGCAATGAGCAGTTCTTC.

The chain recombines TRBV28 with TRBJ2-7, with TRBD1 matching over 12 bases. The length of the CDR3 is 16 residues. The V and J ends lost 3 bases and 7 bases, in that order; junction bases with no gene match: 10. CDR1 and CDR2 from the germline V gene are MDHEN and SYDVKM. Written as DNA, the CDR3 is TGTGCCAGCAGTTTCGAACCGGGACAGGGGGCCGATGAGCAGTACTTC. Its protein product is CASSFEPGQGADEQYF.

The CDR3 DNA follows: TGTGCCAGCAGCGAGGGCTCCTACGAGCAGTACTTC. Translated: CASSEGSYEQYF. This chain uses TRBV28 with TRBJ2-7; possible D gene TRBD2, 5 bases. V lost 6 bases and J 0 bases, leaving 6 bases between the germline ends. Germline V gene lookup returns CDR1 MDHEN and CDR2 SYDVKM. The CDR3 has 12 residues.

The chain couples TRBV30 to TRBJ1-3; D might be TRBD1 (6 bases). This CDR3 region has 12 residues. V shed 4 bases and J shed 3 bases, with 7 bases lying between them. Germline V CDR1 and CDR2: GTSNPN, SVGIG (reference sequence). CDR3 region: CAWTGVGNTIYF. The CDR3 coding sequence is TGTGCCTGGACAGGGGTTGGAAACACCATATATTTT.

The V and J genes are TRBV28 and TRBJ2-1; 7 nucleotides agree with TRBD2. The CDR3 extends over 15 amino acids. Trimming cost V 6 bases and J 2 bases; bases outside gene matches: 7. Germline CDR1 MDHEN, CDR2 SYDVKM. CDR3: CASSPLATTYNEQFF. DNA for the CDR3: TGTGCCAGCAGCCCACTAGCGACTACCTACAATGAGCAGTTCTTC.

Here the CDR3 DNA reads TGTGCCAGCAGCAATCGCGCAGGGAGGGCCTCAGGGGAACTCGAGCAGTACTTC. Amino acid sequence: CASSNRAGRASGELEQYF. The chain is built from TRBV21-1 and TRBJ2-7; the table's D gene call, TRBD2, was not cross checked with the DNA. TRBV21-1 is noted as a pseudogene. This CDR3 comprises 18 residues.